One TCR beta chain is described in this entry. Antigen unknown. Healthy Caucasians from Russia aged about 6 to 90 served as donors. The data stem from a study of blood T cells in healthy people across ages. The study, taken as a whole, reports: TCR beta diversity per million T cells fell roughly linearly with age.

A second roughly 6 to 11 cycle PCR used barcoded and J-beta primers. Each cDNA molecule carried a tag from a template-switch adaptor that contained 12 random nucleotides. The study obtained at least 3 million CDR3-containing paired-end reads from every sample. In TCRdb, the 5' RACE reads were re-called with MiXCR into one record per CDR3 protein. Of around 1.7 million distinct CDR3 sequences in the sample, under 30% were seen once. CDR1 SGHDT and CDR2 YYEEEE come from the germline V gene. The V end lost 4 bases, the J end lost 11 bases, and 18 bases lay between the germline ends. This CDR3 has 13 amino acids.

The receptor comes from a woman aged 25 to 39 in good health. The chain employs TRBV5-6 and TRBJ1-1; D possibly corresponds to TRBD1 (5 bases). Sequencing was done on a sample of blood. This CDR3 reads CASSLEGTPKAFF. The CDR3 DNA sequence: TGTGCCAGCAGCCTGGAGGGGACCCCAAAGGCTTTCTTT.